The 18 T cell receptor beta chains presented below share a single source sample, sequenced in a study of cytomegalovirus exposure and HLA in healthy donors. PCR used 60 Vbeta primers and 13 Jbeta primers. This table comes from immunoSEQ multiplex PCR, and its TCRdb copy is limited to in-frame clones, with some not included. The sample lists around 130,000 clones, over 6.5% occurring once. Sequenced material: PBMCs. These receptors all stem from a woman aged 40 to 49 in good health and CMV-seropositive.

The chain uses TRBV19 and TRBJ1-2; TRBD1 aligns across 7 bases. The J segment lost 7 bases and the V segment lost 5 bases, leaving 4 bases of the junction unmatched. The CDR3 is made up of 12 amino acids. Germline CDR1 reads LNHDA; CDR2 reads SQIVND (reference sequence). CDR3 nucleotide sequence: TGTGCCAGTAGTGACAGGGAGGCTGGCTACACCTTC. The encoded protein is CASSDREAGYTF.

This clone was recorded a few times. The V gene is TRBV19, the J gene TRBJ1-2; D is unclear. This CDR3 has 15 amino acids. V was clipped by 7 bases and J by 1 base, with 16 bases between them. Germline V gives CDR1 LNHDA, CDR2 SQIVND (reference sequence). The CDR3 DNA sequence: TGTGCCAGTACCCTTACAGATAAGGTTAACTATGGCTACACCTTC. Residues: CASTLTDKVNYGYTF.

The V call is TRBV5-1, the J call TRBJ2-1, with 8 bases fitting TRBD1. Trimming removed 3 bases from V and 1 base from J; junction bases left unmatched: 3. Looked up from germline, CDR1 is SGHRS and CDR2 is YFSETQ. This CDR3 contains 15 residues. The CDR3 loop is CASSSTGVSYNEQFF. CDR3 nucleotides: TGCGCCAGCAGCTCGACAGGGGTTTCCTACAATGAGCAGTTCTTC.

The V call is TRBV30, the J call TRBJ1-6; D is perhaps TRBD1 (6 bases). This CDR3 spans 12 amino acids. From germline, CDR1 is GTSNPN and CDR2 SVGIG (reference sequence). V lost 4 bases, J lost 9 bases, and 10 bases lay in between. The CDR3 region is CAWKGGSSPLHF. The CDR3 coding sequence is TGTGCCTGGAAAGGGGGAAGTTCACCCCTCCACTTT. Full variable domain (rest looked up from reference TRBV30 and TRBJ1-6): SQTIHQWPATLVQPVGSPLSLECTVEGTSNPNLYWYRQAAGRGLQLLFYSVGIGQISSEVPQNLSASRPQDRQFILSSKKLLLSDSGFYLCAWKGGSSPLHFGNGTRLTVT.

The chain carries TRBV2 and TRBJ1-3; 7 bases are a match to TRBD1. Trimming took 4 bases from V and 1 from J; bases not matched to a gene: 7. This CDR3 region has 16 residues. Germline assignment: CDR1 SNHLY and CDR2 FYNNEI. As DNA, the CDR3 is TGTGCCAGCAGTGGGGACAGTCAGTCGTCTGGAAACACCATATATTTT. Its translation is CASSGDSQSSGNTIYF. Using reference TRBV2 and TRBJ1-3 for the parts outside the CDR3, the full variable domain is EPEVTQTPSHQVTQMGQEVILRCVPISNHLYFYWYRQILGQKVEFLVSFYNNEISEKSEIFDDQFSVERPDGSNFTLKIRSTKLEDSAMYFCASSGDSQSSGNTIYFGEGSWLTVV.

The chain links TRBV27 to TRBJ2-1, with 11 bases that match TRBD2. There are 15 residues in the CDR3. Germline assignment: CDR1 MNHEY and CDR2 SMNVEV (reference sequence). The V gene end was trimmed by 2 bases and the J gene end by 7 bases; junction bases not matched to a gene: 4. DNA for the CDR3: TGTGCCAGCAGTTTACTGGCTAGCGGGGGGAATGAGCAGTTCTTC. Amino acids: CASSLLASGGNEQFF.

The rearrangement uses TRBV7-9 and TRBJ1-4; the D is unclear. The CDR3 runs 14 residues. V lost 6 bases to trimming and J lost 8 bases, with 16 bases between them. CDR1 SEHNR and CDR2 FQNEAQ come from the germline V gene (reference sequence). The DNA of the CDR3 is TGTGCCAGCAGTAGGACCTCGGGCGGGGAAAAACTGTTTTTT. It specifies CASSRTSGGEKLFF.

The CDR3 is CASSKASGGYGYTF. The CDR3 DNA reads as TGTGCCAGTAGTAAGGCCTCAGGTGGCTATGGCTACACCTTC. The chain uses TRBV19 and TRBJ1-2; D is unresolved. V was cut by 4 bases and J by 4 bases, with 13 bases left in between. The CDR3 length is 14 residues. CDR1 is LNHDA and CDR2 is SQIVND in the germline V gene (reference sequence).

The J gene is TRBJ2-7, the V gene TRBV2, with 8 nucleotides matching TRBD1. The CDR3 contains 14 residues. Germline loops: CDR1 SNHLY, CDR2 FYNNEI. Trimming cost V 6 bases and J 4 bases; bases outside gene matches: 8. CDR3 amino acids: CASSHRDRPYEQYF. CDR3 nucleotide sequence: TGTGCCAGCAGCCATCGGGACAGGCCGTACGAGCAGTACTTC.

The table lists this clone with a few counts. The chain is built from TRBV6-5 and TRBJ2-7; the D is unclear. The CDR3 runs 11 residues. The germline gives CDR1 MNHEY, CDR2 SVGAGI. Trimming shortened V by 5 bases and J by 7 bases, and 9 bases separated the two germline ends. Here the CDR3 DNA reads TGTGCCAGCAGTCGCCAAGAGGAGCAGTACTTC. It is translated as CASSRQEEQYF.

The rearrangement uses TRBV5-1 and TRBJ2-7; D possibly corresponds to TRBD1 (5 bases). Trimming removed 7 bases at V and 4 bases at J, with 15 bases between. The CDR3 runs to 13 residues. CDR1 SGHRS and CDR2 YFSETQ come from the germline V gene. The DNA of the CDR3 is TGCGCCAGCTCGGCAGGGATATTATACGAGCAGTACTTC. Protein product: CASSAGILYEQYF. The full variable domain, its missing parts supplied by reference TRBV5-1 and TRBJ2-7, is KAGVTQTPRYLIKTRGQQVTLSCSPISGHRSVSWYQQTPGQGLQFLFEYFSETQRNKGNFPGRFSGRQFSNSRSEMNVSTLELGDSALYLCASSAGILYEQYFGPGTRLTVT.

This clone has a handful of counts. This chain uses TRBV27 with TRBJ2-7; possible D gene TRBD1, 5 bases. V lost 5 bases to trimming and J lost 2 bases, with 13 bases between them. Germline V gene data show CDR1 as MNHEY and CDR2 as SMNVEV (reference sequence). The CDR3 is made up of 14 amino acids. CDR3 residues: CASSPRQPPYEQYF. CDR3 bases: TGTGCCAGCAGTCCCCGACAGCCTCCCTACGAGCAGTACTTC.

Concerning this clone: The same CDR3 can be traced to other DNA sequences in this sample. This chain connects TRBV2 to TRBJ1-1; 7 nucleotides align to TRBD1. Germline trimming cut 6 bases from V and 4 bases from J; bases unmatched to any gene: 2. Germline CDR1 reads SNHLY; CDR2 reads FYNNEI. The CDR3 runs to 12 residues. The CDR3 region is CASSRQGTEAFF. The CDR3 DNA follows: TGTGCCAGCAGCCGACAGGGCACTGAAGCTTTCTTT.

This sequence joins TRBV6-5 and TRBJ1-3; D is possibly TRBD1 (5 bases). The CDR3 covers 12 residues. The germline V gene encodes CDR1 MNHEY and CDR2 SVGAGI. With 6 bases removed from V and 4 bases from J, the gap between germline ends came to 7 bases. CDR3 bases: TGTGCCAGCAGGGGGCCCGGAAACACCATATATTTT. This codes for CASRGPGNTIYF.

The chain combines TRBV19 with TRBJ1-2, with 9 nucleotides matching TRBD1. The trim removed 7 bases at V and 4 bases at J, leaving 7 bases unmatched. Germline CDR1 LNHDA, CDR2 SQIVND (reference sequence). The CDR3 is made up of 14 amino acids. DNA of the CDR3: TGTGCCAGTATTAAGGACAGGGGAGGCTATGGCTACACCTTC. It yields the protein CASIKDRGGYGYTF.

This clone was recorded a few times. The chain employs TRBV5-1 and TRBJ2-3, with 9 nucleotides matching TRBD2. The CDR3 consists of 16 residues. The germline gives CDR1 SGHRS, CDR2 YFSETQ. V dropped 0 bases and J dropped 3; count of bases not matched to a gene: 5. CDR3 sequence: CASSLAPSGETDTQYF. The CDR3 region has the DNA TGCGCCAGCAGCTTGGCCCCTAGCGGGGAAACAGATACGCAGTATTTT.

This clone was detected only a few times. V usage is TRBV6-5 and J usage is TRBJ2-7, with 7 nucleotides matching TRBD1. V lost 2 bases and J lost 3; bases outside the gene matches: 4. The CDR3 covers 14 residues. The germline V gene has CDR1 MNHEY and CDR2 SVGAGI. Here the CDR3 DNA reads TGTGCCAGCAGTTACGGGACAGACATCTACGAGCAGTACTTC. As protein: CASSYGTDIYEQYF.

There are a few counts of this clone. The genes are TRBV30 and TRBJ1-4; 7 bases map to TRBD1. The CDR3 is 13 amino acids. CDR1 GTSNPN and CDR2 SVGIG come from the germline V gene (reference sequence). The J segment lost 7 bases and the V segment lost 8 bases, leaving 10 bases of the junction unmatched. The CDR3 is CAVKGAPAEKLFF. In DNA form, the CDR3 reads TGTGCCGTAAAGGGGGCGCCGGCTGAAAAACTGTTTTTT. The whole variable domain, remainder taken from reference TRBV30 and TRBJ1-4, is SQTIHQWPATLVQPVGSPLSLECTVEGTSNPNLYWYRQAAGRGLQLLFYSVGIGQISSEVPQNLSASRPQDRQFILSSKKLLLSDSGFYLCAVKGAPAEKLFFGSGTQLSVL.